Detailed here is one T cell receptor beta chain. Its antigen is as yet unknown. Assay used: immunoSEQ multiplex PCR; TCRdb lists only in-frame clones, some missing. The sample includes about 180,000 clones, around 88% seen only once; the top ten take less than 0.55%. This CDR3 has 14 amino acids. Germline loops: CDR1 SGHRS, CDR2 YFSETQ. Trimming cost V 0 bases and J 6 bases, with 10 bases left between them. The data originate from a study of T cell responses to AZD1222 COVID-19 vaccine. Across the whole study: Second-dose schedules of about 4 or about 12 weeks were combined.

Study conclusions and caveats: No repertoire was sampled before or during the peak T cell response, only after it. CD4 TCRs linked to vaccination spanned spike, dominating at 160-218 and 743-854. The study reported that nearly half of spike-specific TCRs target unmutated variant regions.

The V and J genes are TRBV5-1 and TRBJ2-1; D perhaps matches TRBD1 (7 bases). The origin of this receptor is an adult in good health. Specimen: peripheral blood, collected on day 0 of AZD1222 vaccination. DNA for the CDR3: TGCGCCAGCAGCTTGGGTCAGGGGGGCAATGAGCAGTTCTTC. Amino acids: CASSLGQGGNEQFF.